This entry is about one T cell receptor beta chain. Using immunoSEQ multiplex PCR, the repertoire was profiled, and TCRdb retains in-frame clones only, with some absent. Among about 170,000 clones listed, approximately 89% were seen once. The entry originates in a study of cytomegalovirus exposure and HLA in healthy donors. Study overall: Both the approximately 130 validation repertoires and the roughly 700 first-cohort repertoires used the same platform, as reported by a later analysis.

Sequencing used PBMCs. The TCR comes from a man between 18 and 35 years old in good health and CMV-seropositive.

The CDR3 loop is CATSTRTGLLDEQFF. The DNA for the CDR3 is TGTGCCACCAGCACTCGGACAGGGTTGTTGGATGAGCAGTTCTTC. V gene TRBV15 combines with J gene TRBJ2-1, with 8 bases matching TRBD1. Germline V gene lookup returns CDR1 LNHNV and CDR2 YYDKDF (reference sequence). This CDR3 contains 15 residues. Unmatched junction bases numbered 10, after V lost 4 bases and J lost 8 bases.